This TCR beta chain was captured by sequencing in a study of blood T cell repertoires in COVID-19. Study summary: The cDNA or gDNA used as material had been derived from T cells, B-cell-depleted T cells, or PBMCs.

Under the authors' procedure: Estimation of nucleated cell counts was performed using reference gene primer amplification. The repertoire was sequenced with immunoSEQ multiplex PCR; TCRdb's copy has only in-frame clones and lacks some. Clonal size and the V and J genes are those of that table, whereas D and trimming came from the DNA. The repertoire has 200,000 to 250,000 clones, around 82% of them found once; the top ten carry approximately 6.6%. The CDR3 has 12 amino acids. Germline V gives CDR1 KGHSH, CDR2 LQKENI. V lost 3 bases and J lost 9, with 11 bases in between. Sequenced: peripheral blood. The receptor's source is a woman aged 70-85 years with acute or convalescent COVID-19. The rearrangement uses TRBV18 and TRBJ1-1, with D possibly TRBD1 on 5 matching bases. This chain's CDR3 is CASSPMTDQAFF. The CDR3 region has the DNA TGTGCCAGCTCACCCATGACAGACCAAGCTTTCTTT.